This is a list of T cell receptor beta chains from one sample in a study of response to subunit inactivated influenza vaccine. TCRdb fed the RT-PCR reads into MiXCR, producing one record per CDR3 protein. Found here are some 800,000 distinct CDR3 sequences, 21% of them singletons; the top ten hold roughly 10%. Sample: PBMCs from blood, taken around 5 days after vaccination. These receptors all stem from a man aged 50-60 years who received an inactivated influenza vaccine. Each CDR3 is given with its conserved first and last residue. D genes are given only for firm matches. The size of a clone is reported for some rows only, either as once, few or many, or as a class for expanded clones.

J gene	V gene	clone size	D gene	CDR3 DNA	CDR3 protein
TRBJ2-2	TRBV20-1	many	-	TGCAGTGCTAGAGTGCAGGGACGGACCGGGGAGCTGTTTTTT	CSARVQGRTGELFF
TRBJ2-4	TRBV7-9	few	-	TGTGCCAGCAGTAATCAACGGGCCGTTCAGTACTTC	CASSNQRAVQYF
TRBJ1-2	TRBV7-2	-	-	TGTGCCAGCAGCTTCGGGACTCGAAGGGGCTACACCTTC	CASSFGTRRGYTF
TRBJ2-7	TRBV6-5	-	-	TGTGCCTGCAGTTCAGACACAACCTACGAGCAGTACTTC	CACSSDTTYEQYF
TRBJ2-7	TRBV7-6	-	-	TGTGCCAGCAGCTTAGCGTCCCTAGCAGTCTCTTCCTACGAGCAGTACTTC	CASSLASLAVSSYEQYF
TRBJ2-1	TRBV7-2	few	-	TGTGCCAGCAGCTTAAGTGGGGCGGGCAGCTCCTACAATGAGCAGTTCTTC	CASSLSGAGSSYNEQFF
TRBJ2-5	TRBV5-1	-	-	TGCGCCAGCAGCTTTCAAGTAGGGTTTGGGGGGCAAGAGACCCAGTACTTC	CASSFQVGFGGQETQYF
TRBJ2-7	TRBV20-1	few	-	TGCAGTGTACCTTCTGGCGGGTCCGATCCCGGAGAGCAGTACTTC	CSVPSGGSDPGEQYF
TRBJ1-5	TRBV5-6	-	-	TGTGCCAGCAGCAGATCAGACACAAATAGCAATCAGCCCCAGCATTTT	CASSRSDTNSNQPQHF
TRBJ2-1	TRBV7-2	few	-	TGTGCCAGCAGCTTAGGGGCGGAACTCGACTGGCATGAGCAGTTCTTC	CASSLGAELDWHEQFF
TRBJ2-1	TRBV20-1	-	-	TGCAGTGCTACCCGAAGGCTGGGGGCGCGTAATGAGCAGTTCTTC	CSATRRLGARNEQFF
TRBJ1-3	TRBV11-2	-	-	TGTGCCAGCAGCTTAATCGCCGGCAGGATACACACCATATATTTT	CASSLIAGRIHTIYF
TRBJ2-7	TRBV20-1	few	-	TGCAGTGCACCGTCACCTGCGCCATACTCCTACGAGCAGTACTTC	CSAPSPAPYSYEQYF
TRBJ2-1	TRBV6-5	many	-	TGTGCCAGCAGTTACTCCGGACCGGAGAATGAGCAGTTCTTC	CASSYSGPENEQFF
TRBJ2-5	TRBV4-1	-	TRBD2	TGCGCCAGCAGCCAACTAGCGGGGGAAGAGACCCAGTACTTC	CASSQLAGEETQYF
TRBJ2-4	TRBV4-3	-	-	TGCGCCAGCAGCCAAGTTGTTGAGGGACCACAAAACATTCAGTACTTC	CASSQVVEGPQNIQYF
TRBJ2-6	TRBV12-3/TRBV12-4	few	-	TGTGCCAGCACCATCCGACCCTGGGCCAACGTCCTGACTTTC	CASTIRPWANVLTF
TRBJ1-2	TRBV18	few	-	TGTGCCAGCTCACCAAACCCGATACGGAACTATGGCTACACCTTC	CASSPNPIRNYGYTF
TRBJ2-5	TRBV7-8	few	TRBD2	TGTGCCAGCAGCCCCCGGGCTAGCGGGAGATTGGTAGAGACCCAGTACTTC	CASSPRASGRLVETQYF
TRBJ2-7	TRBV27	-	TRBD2	TGTGCCAGCAGTTTATTGACCTCTAGCGGGGTCACCTACGAGCAGTACTTC	CASSLLTSSGVTYEQYF
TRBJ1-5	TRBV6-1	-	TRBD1	TGTGCCAGCAGTGAAGCTGGGACAGGCGGTCAGCCCCAGCATTTT	CASSEAGTGGQPQHF
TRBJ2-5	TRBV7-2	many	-	TGTGCCAGCAGGGGCGGACAGTCCAAGGTCCAAGAGACCCAGTACTTC	CASRGGQSKVQETQYF
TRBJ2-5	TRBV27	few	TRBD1	TGTGCCAGCAGTTTACTGGGACAGGGGAAAGGGACCCAGTACTTC	CASSLLGQGKGTQYF
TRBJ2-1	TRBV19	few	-	TGTGCCAGTAGTATAGCCCCGATGTCTAGCTCCTACAATGAGCAGTTCTTC	CASSIAPMSSSYNEQFF
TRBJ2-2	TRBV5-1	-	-	TGCGCCAGCGGGGGGGCCGCGAACACCGGGGAGCTGTTTTTT	CASGGAANTGELFF
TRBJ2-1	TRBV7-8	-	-	TGTGCCAGCAGCACAAGCGGTATGAGATACAATGAGCAGTTCTTC	CASSTSGMRYNEQFF
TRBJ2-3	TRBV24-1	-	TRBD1	TGTGCCGCCGGGGACCACAGGGGGTCAGATACGCAGTATTTT	CAAGDHRGSDTQYF
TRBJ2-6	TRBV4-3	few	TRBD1	TGCGCCAGCAGCCAAGAGCCAGGGGGCGACGGGGCCAACGTCCTGACTTTC	CASSQEPGGDGANVLTF